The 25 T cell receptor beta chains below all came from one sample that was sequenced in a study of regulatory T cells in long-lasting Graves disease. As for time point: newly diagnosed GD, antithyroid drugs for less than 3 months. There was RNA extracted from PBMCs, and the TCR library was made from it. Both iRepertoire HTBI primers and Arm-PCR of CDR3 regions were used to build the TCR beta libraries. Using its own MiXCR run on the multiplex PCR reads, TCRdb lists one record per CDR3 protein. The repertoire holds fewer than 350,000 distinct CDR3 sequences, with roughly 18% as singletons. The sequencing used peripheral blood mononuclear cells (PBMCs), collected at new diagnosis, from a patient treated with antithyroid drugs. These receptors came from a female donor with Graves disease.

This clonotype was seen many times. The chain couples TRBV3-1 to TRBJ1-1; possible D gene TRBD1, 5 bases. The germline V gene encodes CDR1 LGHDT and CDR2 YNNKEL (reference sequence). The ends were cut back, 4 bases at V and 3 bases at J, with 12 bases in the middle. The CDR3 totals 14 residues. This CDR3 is CASSRLQGDTEAFF. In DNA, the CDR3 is TGTGCCAGCAGCCGCCTGCAGGGTGACACTGAAGCTTTCTTT.

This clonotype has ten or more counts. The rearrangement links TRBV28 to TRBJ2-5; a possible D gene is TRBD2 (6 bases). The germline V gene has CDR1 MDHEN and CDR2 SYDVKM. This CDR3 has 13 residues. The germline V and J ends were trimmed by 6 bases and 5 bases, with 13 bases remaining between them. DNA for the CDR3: TGTGCCAGCAGGTGGCGGGGTTATGAGACCCAGTACTTC. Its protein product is CASRWRGYETQYF.

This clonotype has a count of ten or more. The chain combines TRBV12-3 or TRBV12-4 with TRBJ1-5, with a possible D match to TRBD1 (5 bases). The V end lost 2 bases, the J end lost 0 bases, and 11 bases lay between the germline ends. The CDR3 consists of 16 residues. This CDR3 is CASSLWGDYSNQPQHF. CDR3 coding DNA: TGTGCCAGCAGTTTATGGGGGGACTATAGCAATCAGCCCCAGCATTTT.

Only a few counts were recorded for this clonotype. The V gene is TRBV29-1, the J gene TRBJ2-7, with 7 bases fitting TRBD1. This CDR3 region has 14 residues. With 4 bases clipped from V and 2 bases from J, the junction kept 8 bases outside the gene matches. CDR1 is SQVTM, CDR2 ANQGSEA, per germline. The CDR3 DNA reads TGCAGCGTTGGTTATAGACAGGGCCCCTACGAGCAGTACTTC. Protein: CSVGYRQGPYEQYF.

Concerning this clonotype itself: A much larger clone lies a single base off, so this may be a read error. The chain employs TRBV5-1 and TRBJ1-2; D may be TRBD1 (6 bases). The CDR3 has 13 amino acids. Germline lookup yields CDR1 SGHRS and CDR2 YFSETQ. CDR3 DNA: TGCGCCAGCAGCTTGGGACAGGTGTACGGCTTCACCTTC. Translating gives CASSLGQVYGFTF.

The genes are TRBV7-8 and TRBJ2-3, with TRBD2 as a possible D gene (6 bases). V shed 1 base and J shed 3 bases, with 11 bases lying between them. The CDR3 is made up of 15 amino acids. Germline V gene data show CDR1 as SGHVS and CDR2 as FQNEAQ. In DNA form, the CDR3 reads TGTGCCAGCAGCTTAGTGCAGCGGGCGACAGATACGCAGTATTTT. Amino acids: CASSLVQRATDTQYF.

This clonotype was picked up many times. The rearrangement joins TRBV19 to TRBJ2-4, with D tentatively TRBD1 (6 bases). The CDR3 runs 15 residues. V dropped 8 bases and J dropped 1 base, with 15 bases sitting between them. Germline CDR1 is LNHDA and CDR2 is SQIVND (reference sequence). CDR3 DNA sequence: TGTGCCAGTCGCTCAACAGGGTGGGCCAAAAACATTCAGTACTTC. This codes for CASRSTGWAKNIQYF.

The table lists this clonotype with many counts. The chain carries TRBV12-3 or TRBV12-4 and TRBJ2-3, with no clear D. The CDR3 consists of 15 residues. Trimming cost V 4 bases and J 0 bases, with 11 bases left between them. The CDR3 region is CASSSPAESTDTQYF. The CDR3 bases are TGTGCCAGCAGTTCTCCGGCGGAGAGCACAGATACGCAGTATTTT.

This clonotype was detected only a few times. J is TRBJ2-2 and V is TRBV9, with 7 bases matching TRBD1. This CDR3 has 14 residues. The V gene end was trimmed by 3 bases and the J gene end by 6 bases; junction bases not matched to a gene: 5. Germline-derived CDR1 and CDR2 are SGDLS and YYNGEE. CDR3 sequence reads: CASSGHRGPGELFF. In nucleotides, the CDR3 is TGTGCCAGCAGCGGTCACAGGGGCCCCGGGGAGCTGTTTTTT.

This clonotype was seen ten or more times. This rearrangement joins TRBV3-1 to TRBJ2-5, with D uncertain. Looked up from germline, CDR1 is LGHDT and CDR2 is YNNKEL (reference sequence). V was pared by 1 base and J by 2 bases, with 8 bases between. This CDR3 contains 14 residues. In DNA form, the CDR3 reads TGTGCCAGCAGCCAAGCTAATTTACAAGAGACCCAGTACTTC. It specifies CASSQANLQETQYF.

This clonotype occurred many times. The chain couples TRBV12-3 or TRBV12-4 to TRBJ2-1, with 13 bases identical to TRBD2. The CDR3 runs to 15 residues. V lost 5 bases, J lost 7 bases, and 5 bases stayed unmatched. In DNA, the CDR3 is TGTGCCAGCAGTGTTCCGGGACTAGCGGGGAATGAGCAGTTCTTC. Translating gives CASSVPGLAGNEQFF.

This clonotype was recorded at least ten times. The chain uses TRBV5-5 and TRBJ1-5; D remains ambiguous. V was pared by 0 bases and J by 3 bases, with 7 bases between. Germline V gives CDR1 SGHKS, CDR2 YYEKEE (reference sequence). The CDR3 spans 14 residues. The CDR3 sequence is CASSLEGPNQPQHF. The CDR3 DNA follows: TGTGCCAGCAGCTTGGAAGGACCCAATCAGCCCCAGCATTTT.

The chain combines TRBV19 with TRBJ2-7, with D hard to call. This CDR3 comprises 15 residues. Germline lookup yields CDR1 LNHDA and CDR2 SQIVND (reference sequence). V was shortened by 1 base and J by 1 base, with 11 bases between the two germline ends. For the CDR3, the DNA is TGTGCCAGTAGTATAGGGATAACAGCTTCCTACGAGCAGTACTTC. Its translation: CASSIGITASYEQYF. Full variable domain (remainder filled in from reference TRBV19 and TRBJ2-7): DGGITQSPKYLFRKEGQNVTLSCEQNLNHDAMYWYRQDPGQGLRLIYYSQIVNDFQKGDIAEGYSVSREKKESFPLTVTSAQKNPTAFYLCASSIGITASYEQYFGPGTRLTVT.

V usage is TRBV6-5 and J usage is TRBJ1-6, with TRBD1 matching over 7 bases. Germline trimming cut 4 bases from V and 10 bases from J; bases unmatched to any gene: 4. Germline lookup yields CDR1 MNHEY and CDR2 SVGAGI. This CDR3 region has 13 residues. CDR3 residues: CASSSTGLSPLHF. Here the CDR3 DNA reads TGTGCCAGCAGTTCGACAGGGTTGTCACCCCTCCACTTT.

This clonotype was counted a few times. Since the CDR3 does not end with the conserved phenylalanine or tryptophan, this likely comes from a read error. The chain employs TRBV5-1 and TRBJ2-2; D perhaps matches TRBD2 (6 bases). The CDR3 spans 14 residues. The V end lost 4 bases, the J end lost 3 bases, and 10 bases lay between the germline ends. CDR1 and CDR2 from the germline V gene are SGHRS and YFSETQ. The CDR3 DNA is TGCGCCAGCAGCCCGTGGAGGGACACCGGGGAGCTGTTTCTT. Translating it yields CASSPWRDTGELFL.

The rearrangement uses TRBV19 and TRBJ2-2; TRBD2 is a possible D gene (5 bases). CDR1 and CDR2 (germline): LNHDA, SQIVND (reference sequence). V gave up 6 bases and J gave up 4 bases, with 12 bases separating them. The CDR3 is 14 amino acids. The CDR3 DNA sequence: TGTGCCAGTAGATCTAGCCTTGGCACCGGGGAGCTGTTTTTT. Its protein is CASRSSLGTGELFF.

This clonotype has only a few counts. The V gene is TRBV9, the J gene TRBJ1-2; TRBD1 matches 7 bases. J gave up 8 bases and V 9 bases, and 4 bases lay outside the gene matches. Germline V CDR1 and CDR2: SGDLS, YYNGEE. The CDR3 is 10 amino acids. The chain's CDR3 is CAMRGRGYTF. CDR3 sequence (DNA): TGTGCCATGAGGGGGCGAGGCTACACCTTC.

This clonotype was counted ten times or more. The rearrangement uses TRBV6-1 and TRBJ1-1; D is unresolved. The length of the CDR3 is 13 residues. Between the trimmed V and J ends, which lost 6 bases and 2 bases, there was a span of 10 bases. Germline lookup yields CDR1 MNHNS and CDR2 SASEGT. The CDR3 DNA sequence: TGTGCCAGCAGGCGGGTCTCAAACACTGAAGCTTTCTTT. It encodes CASRRVSNTEAFF.

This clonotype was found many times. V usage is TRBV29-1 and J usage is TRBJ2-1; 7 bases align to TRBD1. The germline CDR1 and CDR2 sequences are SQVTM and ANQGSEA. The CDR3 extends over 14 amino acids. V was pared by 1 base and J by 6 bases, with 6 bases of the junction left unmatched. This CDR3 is CSVEGDRGANEQFF. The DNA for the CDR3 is TGCAGCGTTGAAGGGGACAGAGGAGCCAATGAGCAGTTCTTC.

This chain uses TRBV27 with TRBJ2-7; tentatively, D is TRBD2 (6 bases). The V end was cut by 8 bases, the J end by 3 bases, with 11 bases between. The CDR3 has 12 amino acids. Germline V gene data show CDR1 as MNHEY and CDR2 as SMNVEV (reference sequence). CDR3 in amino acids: CASRGGGYEQYF. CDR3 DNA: TGTGCCAGCCGTGGGGGAGGCTACGAGCAGTACTTC.

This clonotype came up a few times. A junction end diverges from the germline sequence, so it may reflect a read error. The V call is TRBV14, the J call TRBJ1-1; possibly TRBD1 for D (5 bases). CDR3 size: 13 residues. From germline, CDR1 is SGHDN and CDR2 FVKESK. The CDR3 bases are TGTGCCAGCAGCCAAGAGGGGCGGAGAGAAGCTTCCTTT. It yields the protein CASSQEGRREASF.

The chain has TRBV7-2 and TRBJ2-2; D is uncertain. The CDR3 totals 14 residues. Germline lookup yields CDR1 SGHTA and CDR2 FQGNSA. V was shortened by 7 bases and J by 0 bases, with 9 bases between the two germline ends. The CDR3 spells CASIEAANTGELFF. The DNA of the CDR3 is TGTGCCAGCATCGAAGCCGCGAACACCGGGGAGCTGTTTTTT. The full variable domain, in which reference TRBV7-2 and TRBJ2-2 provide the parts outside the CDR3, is GAGVSQSPSNKVTEKGKDVELRCDPISGHTALYWYRQSLGQGLEFLIYFQGNSAPDKSGLPSDRFSAERTGGSVSTLTIQRTQQEDSAVYLCASIEAANTGELFFGEGSRLTVL.

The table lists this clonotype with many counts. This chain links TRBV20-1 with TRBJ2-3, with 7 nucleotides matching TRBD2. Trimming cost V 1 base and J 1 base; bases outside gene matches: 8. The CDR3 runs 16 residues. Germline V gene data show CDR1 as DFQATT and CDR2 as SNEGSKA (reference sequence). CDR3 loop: CSARGGGGGRTDTQYF. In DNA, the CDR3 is TGCAGTGCTAGAGGTGGCGGGGGAGGACGCACAGATACGCAGTATTTT.

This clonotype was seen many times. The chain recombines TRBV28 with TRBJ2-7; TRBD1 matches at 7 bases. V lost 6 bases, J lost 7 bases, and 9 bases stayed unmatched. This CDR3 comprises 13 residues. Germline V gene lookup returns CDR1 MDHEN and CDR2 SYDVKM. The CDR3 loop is CASRDRIIWEQYF. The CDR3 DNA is TGTGCCAGCAGGGACAGGATTATCTGGGAGCAGTACTTC.

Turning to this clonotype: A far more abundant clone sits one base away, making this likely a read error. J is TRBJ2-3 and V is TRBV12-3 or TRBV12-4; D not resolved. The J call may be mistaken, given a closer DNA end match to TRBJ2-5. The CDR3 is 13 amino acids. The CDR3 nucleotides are TGTGCCAGCAGTTTAGGGTCGTTGAAGACCCAGTACTTC. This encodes CASSLGSLKTQYF.